These 5 T cell receptor beta chains were all obtained from the same sample, sequenced in a study of blood T cell repertoires in COVID-19. Repertoires were generated with immunoSEQ multiplex PCR, while TCRdb's copy carries only in-frame clones and drops some. The table lists 300,000 to 400,000 clones, 75% to 90% of them singletons. Sequenced input: peripheral blood. The receptors here all came from a woman aged 55-70 years with COVID-19, enrolled during active disease.

The gene calls are TRBV7-2 and TRBJ2-1, with 11 positions matching TRBD2. The V and J ends lost 2 bases and 4 bases, in that order; junction bases with no gene match: 4. Per the germline V gene, CDR1 is SGHTA and CDR2 is FQGNSA. This CDR3 is 16 amino acids long. In nucleotides, the CDR3 is TGTGCCAGCAGCTTAACGCTAGCGGGGGGATACAATGAGCAGTTCTTC. As protein: CASSLTLAGGYNEQFF.

This sequence joins TRBV7-6 and TRBJ2-1; 8 bases line up with TRBD1. CDR1 is SGHVS, CDR2 FNYEAQ, per germline. This CDR3 contains 15 residues. Germline trimming cut 3 bases from V and 6 bases from J; bases unmatched to any gene: 7. CDR3 DNA sequence: TGTGCCAGCAGCTTCTCAGGGGGCGACTCCAATGAGCAGTTCTTC. Its protein product is CASSFSGGDSNEQFF. Full variable domain (remainder filled in from reference TRBV7-6 and TRBJ2-1): GAGVSQSPRYKVTKRGQDVALRCDPISGHVSLYWYRQALGQGPEFLTYFNYEAQQDKSGLPNDRFSAERPEGSISTLTIQRTEQRDSAMYRCASSFSGGDSNEQFFGPGTRLTVL.

This clone was seen only once. The J gene is TRBJ2-5, the V gene TRBV11-3, with 8 bases matching TRBD2. CDR3 size: 15 residues. Losses at the gene ends were 1 base for V and 5 bases for J; bases not matched to a gene: 6. Germline V CDR1 and CDR2: SGHNT, YENEEA. The CDR3 loop reads CASSLGTSFGETQYF. DNA of the CDR3: TGTGCCAGCAGCTTAGGGACTAGCTTTGGGGAGACCCAGTACTTC.

The V and J genes are TRBV4-2 and TRBJ2-5; the D gene is possibly TRBD2 (6 bases). This CDR3 comprises 15 residues. Germline V gene lookup returns CDR1 LGHNA and CDR2 YNFKEQ. Trimming cost V 4 bases and J 1 base, with 13 bases left between them. The CDR3 reads CASSPRLGGQETQYF. CDR3 DNA: TGTGCCAGCAGCCCGAGGCTCGGGGGCCAAGAGACCCAGTACTTC.

The V and J genes are TRBV25-1 and TRBJ2-1; TRBD1 is a possible D gene (6 bases). V was shortened by 0 bases and J by 8 bases, with 17 bases between the two germline ends. CDR3 length equals 16 residues. Per the germline V gene, CDR1 is MGHDK and CDR2 is SYGVNS. This CDR3 reads CASSEYQGSAEDEQFF. CDR3 DNA sequence: TGTGCCAGCAGTGAATATCAGGGGTCCGCAGAGGATGAGCAGTTCTTC.